The rows below give T cell receptor beta chains drawn from one sample of a study of T-cell memory formation after mild COVID-19. Using its own MiXCR run on the 5' RACE reads, TCRdb lists one record per CDR3 protein. Of approximately 340,000 distinct CDR3 sequences listed, 10% to 15% are singletons. What was sequenced was PBMCs or a T cell subset sorted from them (not recorded which). The receptor source for this set is a man younger than 35 who had mild COVID-19 (a few samples of this study predate the infection). Cell type and time point are not known. CDR3s include the opening cysteine and the closing phenylalanine or tryptophan. D genes are given only for firm matches. Clone size is stated in some rows and not others, as once, few, many or a class when expanded.

j_call: TRBJ2-7; d_call: TRBD1; v_call: TRBV5-1; clone_size: many; cdr3_nt: TGCGCCAGCAGCCACGGGACAGGGCATCTCTACGAGCAGTACTTC; cdr3_aa: CASSHGTGHLYEQYF
j_call: TRBJ1-5; d_call: -; v_call: TRBV12-3/TRBV12-4; clone_size: many; cdr3_nt: TGTGCCAGCACCGGGGACATCAATCAGCCCCAGCATTTT; cdr3_aa: CASTGDINQPQHF
j_call: TRBJ2-2; d_call: TRBD1; v_call: TRBV29-1; clone_size: -; cdr3_nt: TGCAGCGTTGACAAAGGACAGGGGATTGACGGGGAGCTGTTTTTT; cdr3_aa: CSVDKGQGIDGELFF
j_call: TRBJ1-6; d_call: -; v_call: TRBV2; clone_size: -; cdr3_nt: TGTGCCAGCAGTCTAGGGACCCCCCAGCTCTCACCCCTCCACTTT; cdr3_aa: CASSLGTPQLSPLHF
j_call: TRBJ2-1; d_call: -; v_call: TRBV3-1; clone_size: -; cdr3_nt: TGTGCCAGCAGCCATTCTAGCGCGAGCAATGAGCAGTTCTTC; cdr3_aa: CASSHSSASNEQFF
j_call: TRBJ1-6; d_call: TRBD1; v_call: TRBV9; clone_size: -; cdr3_nt: TGTGCCAGCAGGGCAGGACAGGACTCTTCACCCCTCCACTTT; cdr3_aa: CASRAGQDSSPLHF
j_call: TRBJ1-1; d_call: -; v_call: TRBV6-1; clone_size: few; cdr3_nt: TGTGCCAGCAGGTATTGGGCCGGGGGGAACACTGAAGCTTTCTTT; cdr3_aa: CASRYWAGGNTEAFF
j_call: TRBJ1-1; d_call: -; v_call: TRBV7-9; clone_size: -; cdr3_nt: TGTGCCAGCAGCCGACTCCTGAACACTGAAGCTTTCTTT; cdr3_aa: CASSRLLNTEAFF
j_call: TRBJ2-2; d_call: TRBD1; v_call: TRBV5-4; clone_size: -; cdr3_nt: TGTGCCAGCAGCTCGACAGGGAGCACCGGGGAGCTGTTTTTT; cdr3_aa: CASSSTGSTGELFF
j_call: TRBJ2-1; d_call: TRBD2; v_call: TRBV6-2/TRBV6-3; clone_size: -; cdr3_nt: TGTGCCAGCAGAACTAGCGGGGGAGACAATGAGCAGTTCTTC; cdr3_aa: CASRTSGGDNEQFF
j_call: TRBJ1-1; d_call: TRBD1; v_call: TRBV28; clone_size: -; cdr3_nt: TGTGCCAGCAGTTTCCCCTCCGGGACAGGGTGGATGAACACTGAAGCTTTCTTT; cdr3_aa: CASSFPSGTGWMNTEAFF
j_call: TRBJ2-7; d_call: -; v_call: TRBV6-6; clone_size: many; cdr3_nt: TGTGCCAGCCGCACGGCGGTGTCTTACGAGCAGTACTTC; cdr3_aa: CASRTAVSYEQYF
j_call: TRBJ1-3; d_call: TRBD1; v_call: TRBV12-3/TRBV12-4; clone_size: few; cdr3_nt: TGTGCCAGCAGTTCAGACAGGGGCTTCCTCTCTGGAAACACCATATATTTT; cdr3_aa: CASSSDRGFLSGNTIYF
j_call: TRBJ1-4; d_call: -; v_call: TRBV5-1; clone_size: many; cdr3_nt: TGCGCCAGCAATAAGGGCGCAACTAATGAAAAACTGTTTTTT; cdr3_aa: CASNKGATNEKLFF
j_call: TRBJ1-2; d_call: -; v_call: TRBV7-9; clone_size: -; cdr3_nt: TGTGCCAGCAGCTTGGGGTATAGCGAAGGCTACACCTTC; cdr3_aa: CASSLGYSEGYTF
j_call: TRBJ2-6; d_call: -; v_call: TRBV12-3/TRBV12-4; clone_size: -; cdr3_nt: TGTGCCAGCAGAGACAGGCCTGGGGCCAACGTCCTGACTTTC; cdr3_aa: CASRDRPGANVLTF